The 30 T cell receptor beta chains presented below share a single source sample, sequenced in a study of cytomegalovirus exposure and HLA in healthy donors. In the PCR, 60 Vbeta and 13 Jbeta primers were used. The table came from immunoSEQ multiplex PCR; TCRdb's copy has only in-frame clones and leaves some out. Counted here are about 150,000 clones, around 82% occurring once; the ten biggest clones make up about 6.1%. Sequencing input: PBMCs. The receptors originated from a woman in her 50s in good health and CMV-seropositive.

V is TRBV19 and J is TRBJ2-3; tentative D call: TRBD2 (5 bases). CDR1 is LNHDA, CDR2 SQIVND, per germline (reference sequence). V was cut by 1 base and J by 1 base, with 9 bases left in between. The CDR3 runs 15 residues. The CDR3 DNA follows: TGTGCCAGTAGTATAGGGAGGACCCGCACAGATACGCAGTATTTT. Amino acid sequence: CASSIGRTRTDTQYF.

The chain has TRBV7-2 and TRBJ1-5; D may be TRBD1 (6 bases). Per the germline V gene, CDR1 is SGHTA and CDR2 is FQGNSA. V shed 5 bases and J shed 6 bases, with 20 bases lying between them. The CDR3 consists of 16 residues. CDR3 region: CASSPLAAGVGQPQHF. In DNA form, the CDR3 reads TGTGCCAGCAGCCCACTGGCAGCAGGGGTAGGTCAGCCCCAGCATTTT.

V is TRBV6-1 and J is TRBJ2-4; D is perhaps TRBD2 (5 bases). The V end lost 1 base, the J end lost 5 bases, and 15 bases lay between the germline ends. This CDR3 comprises 16 residues. The germline V gene encodes CDR1 MNHNS and CDR2 SASEGT. CDR3 sequence reads: CASSEVGGGLQNIQYF. In DNA form, the CDR3 reads TGTGCCAGCAGTGAAGTCGGCGGCGGGCTCCAAAACATTCAGTACTTC.

V and J are TRBV15 and TRBJ1-3, with D possibly matching TRBD1 (5 bases). The germline V gene encodes CDR1 LNHNV and CDR2 YYDKDF (reference sequence). The V end was cut by 5 bases, the J end by 4 bases, with 15 bases between. The CDR3 contains 15 residues. CDR3 bases: TGTGCCACCAGCTCGTCGGGGGAGGTAGGAAACACCATATATTTT. The encoded protein is CATSSSGEVGNTIYF. The full variable domain, in which reference TRBV15 and TRBJ1-3 provide the parts outside the CDR3, is DAMVIQNPRYQVTQFGKPVTLSCSQTLNHNVMYWYQQKSSQAPKLLFHYYDKDFNNEADTPDNFQSRRPNTSFCFLDIRSPGLGDTAMYLCATSSSGEVGNTIYFGEGSWLTVV.

About this clone itself: Other nucleotide sequences from this sample produce the same CDR3. The genes are TRBV2 and TRBJ2-2, with 11 positions matching TRBD2. CDR1 SNHLY and CDR2 FYNNEI come from the germline V gene. The V gene end was trimmed by 1 base and the J gene end by 0 bases; junction bases not matched to a gene: 1. The CDR3 consists of 17 residues. In DNA form, the CDR3 reads TGTGCCAGCAGTGAAGTTAGCGGGGGGGCGAACACCGGGGAGCTGTTTTTT. Translating it yields CASSEVSGGANTGELFF.

The chain carries TRBV4-1 and TRBJ2-7; TRBD1 matches at 11 bases. Germline V gives CDR1 MGHRA, CDR2 YSYEKL. CDR3 length: 14 residues. J was trimmed by 2 bases and V by 5 bases; bases with no gene match: 2. The CDR3 DNA sequence: TGCGCCAGCAGCACGGGACAGGGGGCCTACGAGCAGTACTTC. Translating gives CASSTGQGAYEQYF.

The chain carries TRBV7-9 and TRBJ1-1; D not resolved. Trimming took off 5 bases at V and 2 bases at J, with 15 bases between the two ends. CDR1 is SEHNR and CDR2 is FQNEAQ in the germline V gene (reference sequence). This CDR3 contains 15 residues. The CDR3 coding sequence is TGTGCCAGCAGCCCCCTAAGAGACATTAACACTGAAGCTTTCTTT. Translating it yields CASSPLRDINTEAFF. The variable domain in full, with the rest retrieved from reference TRBV7-9 and TRBJ1-1, is DTGVSQNPRHKITKRGQNVTFRCDPISEHNRLYWYRQTLGQGPEFLTYFQNEAQLEKSRLLSDRFSAERPKGSFSTLEIQRTEQGDSAMYLCASSPLRDINTEAFFGQGTRLTVV.

This clone turned up a few times. V and J are TRBV6-6 and TRBJ2-3; perhaps TRBD1 as D (5 bases). The V end lost 4 bases, the J end lost 2 bases, and 13 bases lay between the germline ends. This CDR3 comprises 15 residues. CDR1 and CDR2 (germline): MNHNY, SVGAGI (reference sequence). CDR3 amino acids: CASSSGSPNTDTQYF. CDR3 nucleotides: TGTGCCAGCAGTTCAGGGTCACCGAACACAGATACGCAGTATTTT.

The rearrangement links TRBV12-5 to TRBJ1-5; D is uncertain. Germline-derived CDR1 and CDR2 are LGHNT and FRNRAP. This CDR3 comprises 13 residues. Trimming took off 3 bases at V and 3 bases at J, with 6 bases between the two ends. The CDR3 loop reads CASGFGDNQPQHF. CDR3 bases: TGTGCTAGTGGTTTCGGGGACAATCAGCCCCAGCATTTT.

This clone was observed a few times. V usage is TRBV15 and J usage is TRBJ2-7; tentative D call: TRBD1 (7 bases). There are 18 residues in the CDR3. CDR1 is LNHNV, CDR2 YYDKDF, per germline (reference sequence). Trimming shortened V by 1 base and J by 0 bases, and 19 bases separated the two germline ends. CDR3 nucleotide sequence: TGTGCCACCAGCAGAGGTAAGGGGGCCGGGACTCCCTCCTACGAGCAGTACTTC. This sequence encodes CATSRGKGAGTPSYEQYF. Combining the CDR3 with reference TRBV15 and TRBJ2-7 gives the whole variable domain DAMVIQNPRYQVTQFGKPVTLSCSQTLNHNVMYWYQQKSSQAPKLLFHYYDKDFNNEADTPDNFQSRRPNTSFCFLDIRSPGLGDTAMYLCATSRGKGAGTPSYEQYFGPGTRLTVT.

V and J are TRBV7-9 and TRBJ2-5; possible D gene TRBD1, 6 bases. The end of the DNA fits TRBJ2-7 better, so the J call may be wrong. This CDR3 is built from 12 residues. From germline, CDR1 is SEHNR and CDR2 FQNEAQ (reference sequence). The chain's CDR3 is CASSQRDNEQYF. The CDR3 nucleotides read TGTGCCAGCAGCCAAAGGGACAACGAGCAGTACTTC.

Only a few counts were recorded for this clone. The genes are TRBV7-9 and TRBJ1-1, with D perhaps matching TRBD1 (6 bases). Germline V gives CDR1 SEHNR, CDR2 FQNEAQ (reference sequence). The V and J ends lost 2 bases and 5 bases respectively, with 12 bases between them. There are 14 residues in the CDR3. The CDR3 region is CASSLSFTGTEAFF. CDR3 DNA sequence: TGTGCCAGCAGCTTAAGTTTTACAGGGACTGAAGCTTTCTTT.

The chain links TRBV10-3 to TRBJ2-3, with a possible D match to TRBD1 (6 bases). CDR1 is ENHRY, CDR2 SYGVKD, per germline. V lost 0 bases, J lost 1 base, and 8 bases lay in between. CDR3 length: 15 amino acids. The CDR3 loop reads CAISESGAGTDTQYF. For the CDR3, the DNA is TGTGCCATCAGTGAGTCGGGGGCTGGCACAGATACGCAGTATTTT.

CDR3 nucleotides: TGTGCCAGCAGCCCCGGGGGTTACGAGCAGTACTTC. It translates to CASSPGGYEQYF. The chain is built from TRBV6-5 and TRBJ2-7; tentatively, D is TRBD2 (6 bases). This CDR3 contains 12 residues. Per the germline V gene, CDR1 is MNHEY and CDR2 is SVGAGI. The V end lost 6 bases, the J end lost 4 bases, and 10 bases lay between the germline ends.

The CDR3 here is CASTPTDSFTDTQYF. CDR3 in DNA: TGCGCCAGCACCCCGACAGATTCCTTCACAGATACGCAGTATTTT. This rearrangement joins TRBV5-1 to TRBJ2-3; D might be TRBD1 (5 bases). From germline, CDR1 is SGHRS and CDR2 YFSETQ. This CDR3 has 15 residues. V was clipped by 6 bases and J by 2 bases, with 16 bases between them. Full variable domain (remainder filled in from reference TRBV5-1 and TRBJ2-3): KAGVTQTPRYLIKTRGQQVTLSCSPISGHRSVSWYQQTPGQGLQFLFEYFSETQRNKGNFPGRFSGRQFSNSRSEMNVSTLELGDSALYLCASTPTDSFTDTQYFGPGTRLTVL.

The CDR3 DNA reads as TGTGCCAGCAAGGGACAGGCGGGCAATCAGCCCCAGCATTTT. Amino acids: CASKGQAGNQPQHF. V gene TRBV2 combines with J gene TRBJ1-5, with TRBD1 identical over 8 bases. Germline values: CDR1 SNHLY, CDR2 FYNNEI. V was pared by 7 bases and J by 2 bases, with 4 bases of the junction left unmatched. The CDR3 covers 14 residues.

This chain joins TRBV4-1 and TRBJ2-2; 9 positions agree with TRBD1. Trimming cost V 1 base and J 7 bases; bases outside gene matches: 10. Germline V gene sequence: CDR1 MGHRA, CDR2 YSYEKL. The CDR3 is 17 amino acids. DNA for the CDR3: TGCGCCAGCAGCCAAGTATGGGACAGGGACTTATTCGGGGAGCTGTTTTTT. Amino acids: CASSQVWDRDLFGELFF.

V gene TRBV13 combines with J gene TRBJ1-6, with 7 bases matching TRBD1. Per germline, CDR1 PRHDT and CDR2 FYEKMQ (reference sequence). V lost 5 bases and J lost 7; bases outside the gene matches: 8. The CDR3 contains 15 residues. In DNA form, the CDR3 reads TGTGCCAGCAGCACTCGACAGGGTGGGAATTCACCCCTCCACTTT. It is translated as CASSTRQGGNSPLHF.

The rearrangement joins TRBV4-3 to TRBJ2-7; 7 bases fit TRBD1. The CDR3 extends over 14 amino acids. Germline CDR1 and CDR2: LGHNA and YSLEER. The ends lost 1 base at V and 3 bases at J; junction bases unmatched: 3. CDR3 amino acids: CASSQGQGNYEQYF. Written as DNA, the CDR3 is TGCGCCAGCAGCCAAGGACAGGGTAACTACGAGCAGTACTTC.

The V call is TRBV6-5, the J call TRBJ2-1, with 9 bases lining up with TRBD1. The length of the CDR3 is 14 residues. Germline assignment: CDR1 MNHEY and CDR2 SVGAGI. The trim removed 6 bases at V and 7 bases at J, leaving 7 bases unmatched. The CDR3 DNA reads TGTGCCAGCAGACCGGGACAGGGTAATAATGAGCAGTTCTTC. Translation gives CASRPGQGNNEQFF.

In the case of this clone: A junction boundary mismatches the germline segment, possibly from a read error. The same CDR3 can be traced to other DNA sequences in this sample. This rearrangement joins TRBV5-6 to TRBJ2-3, with D tentatively TRBD2 (6 bases). The CDR3 totals 13 residues. Germline V gene lookup returns CDR1 SGHDT and CDR2 YYEEEE. This CDR3 reads CASSLVRGDTQYF. In DNA form, the CDR3 reads TGTGCCAGCAGTTTGGTGCGGGGAGATACGCAGTATTTT.

The chain combines TRBV5-6 with TRBJ2-1, with a weak D call TRBD1 (6 bases). Germline values: CDR1 SGHDT, CDR2 YYEEEE. This CDR3 is built from 17 residues. V lost 4 bases to trimming and J lost 2 bases, with 19 bases between them. The CDR3 loop reads CASSATQGSSPYNEQFF. CDR3 bases: TGTGCCAGCAGCGCCACCCAGGGGTCGTCCCCCTACAATGAGCAGTTCTTC.

The chain recombines TRBV27 with TRBJ2-7, with 8 nucleotides matching TRBD2. CDR1 and CDR2 (germline): MNHEY, SMNVEV (reference sequence). V was pared by 5 bases and J by 1 base, with 10 bases of the junction left unmatched. The CDR3 contains 16 residues. The CDR3 DNA is TGTGCCAGCAGTACGGGGCGGACTAGCATGTCCTACGAGCAGTACTTC. Its translation is CASSTGRTSMSYEQYF.

This rearrangement joins TRBV25-1 to TRBJ1-3; 8 nucleotides align to TRBD1. The CDR3 spans 16 residues. The V gene's germline CDR1 is MGHDK and CDR2 SYGVNS. V gave up 4 bases and J gave up 4 bases; unmatched junction bases: 9. The CDR3 is CASSVNLDRGGNTIYF. Written as DNA, the CDR3 is TGTGCCAGCAGTGTAAACCTCGACAGGGGAGGAAACACCATATATTTT.

The chain is built from TRBV9 and TRBJ2-7; D not certain. V lost 1 base, J lost 5 bases, and 10 bases lay in between. The germline gives CDR1 SGDLS, CDR2 YYNGEE. This CDR3 spans 13 amino acids. CDR3 nucleotide sequence: TGTGCCAGCAGCGTACGGTTTACAGACGAGCAGTACTTC. The encoded protein is CASSVRFTDEQYF.

This clone was seen only a few times. The rearrangement uses TRBV4-1 and TRBJ1-5, with D possibly TRBD1 on 6 matching bases. CDR3 length: 15 amino acids. The V gene lost 0 bases and the J gene lost 8 bases, with 14 bases spanning the gap. Per germline, CDR1 MGHRA and CDR2 YSYEKL. The CDR3 here is CASSQEEGPGEPQHF. The CDR3 region has the DNA TGCGCCAGCAGCCAAGAAGAAGGGCCAGGGGAGCCCCAGCATTTT.

This clone was found once. This sequence joins TRBV14 and TRBJ1-1, with D hard to call. This CDR3 contains 14 residues. V was cut by 6 bases and J by 6 bases, with 17 bases left in between. CDR1 is SGHDN and CDR2 is FVKESK in the germline V gene. This chain's CDR3 is CASSRADKVSEAFF. The DNA for the CDR3 is TGTGCCAGCAGTCGAGCAGACAAAGTGTCTGAAGCTTTCTTT.

The chain joins TRBV7-2 to TRBJ2-7; 10 bases agree with TRBD1. The CDR3 extends over 15 amino acids. Germline values: CDR1 SGHTA, CDR2 FQGNSA. With 7 bases clipped from V and 2 bases from J, the junction kept 8 bases outside the gene matches. CDR3 in amino acids: CASKGGTGVTYEQYF. In DNA, the CDR3 is TGTGCCAGCAAAGGGGGGACAGGGGTGACCTACGAGCAGTACTTC.

The chain recombines TRBV19 with TRBJ1-4; possibly TRBD1 for D (5 bases). Germline lookup yields CDR1 LNHDA and CDR2 SQIVND (reference sequence). Trimming took 3 bases from V and 7 from J, leaving 15 bases between them. CDR3 length: 15 amino acids. The CDR3 loop is CASSIPGQGSEKLFF. The CDR3 DNA reads TGTGCCAGTAGTATCCCAGGGCAGGGAAGTGAAAAACTGTTTTTT.

The genes are TRBV30 and TRBJ1-6; D ambiguous. V dropped 2 bases and J dropped 9 bases, with 14 bases sitting between them. This CDR3 is 14 amino acids long. From germline, CDR1 is GTSNPN and CDR2 SVGIG (reference sequence). In DNA, the CDR3 is TGTGCCTGGAGTCCTCGGAGGGAAAGTTCACCCCTCCACTTT. Its protein is CAWSPRRESSPLHF. The full variable domain, completed using reference TRBV30 and TRBJ1-6, is SQTIHQWPATLVQPVGSPLSLECTVEGTSNPNLYWYRQAAGRGLQLLFYSVGIGQISSEVPQNLSASRPQDRQFILSSKKLLLSDSGFYLCAWSPRRESSPLHFGNGTRLTVT.